These 20 T cell receptor beta chains were all obtained from the same sample, sequenced in a study of blood T cell dynamics during melanoma immunotherapy (dated by TCRdb to 2019 to 2021). Library creation used the immunoSEQ multiplex PCR assay. What TCRdb holds here is the immuneACCESS table cut down to in-frame rearrangements. Part of the clones is not present; checked against another copy, under half of the missing clones reflect an unresolved V gene, and the others are unexplained. In all, the sample holds 7,000 or so clones, and about 80% of those were seen once. The ten top clones hold approximately 15% of the sample. Taken with the paper, the label for time point translates to: pre-treatment baseline. The input for sequencing was blood, taken from a patient treated with checkpoint blockade. The receptors originated from a human donor with melanoma.

The chain is built from TRBV15 and TRBJ1-2; TRBD1 is a possible D gene (5 bases). The CDR3 is made up of 16 amino acids. Germline loops: CDR1 LNHNV, CDR2 YYDKDF (reference sequence). V dropped 5 bases and J dropped 5 bases, with 21 bases sitting between them. The CDR3 DNA is TGTGCCACCAGCGGGTTGACAGCTCCCCTGGGATATGGCTACACCTTC. Translated, it gives CATSGLTAPLGYGYTF.

The chain has TRBV18 and TRBJ1-1, with 7 bases fitting TRBD1. Germline V gene lookup returns CDR1 KGHSH and CDR2 LQKENI. The CDR3 is made up of 15 amino acids. V lost 3 bases and J lost 7; bases outside the gene matches: 11. The CDR3 DNA reads as TGTGCCAGCTCACCCCTACTCACAGGGGTGGATGAAGCTTTCTTT. Amino acid sequence: CASSPLLTGVDEAFF.

J is TRBJ2-1 and V is TRBV6-4, with TRBD2 matching 7 bases. The CDR3 contains 15 residues. Germline loops: CDR1 MRHNA, CDR2 SNTAGT. V trimming: 3 bases; J trimming: 2 bases; junction bases outside the gene matches: 4. CDR3 in amino acids: CASSEGRGPYNEQFF. The CDR3 coding sequence is TGTGCCAGCAGTGAGGGGAGGGGCCCCTACAATGAGCAGTTCTTC.

This clone was recorded a few times. The genes are TRBV6-6 and TRBJ1-1; D is ambiguous. The CDR3 has 14 residues. The germline V and J ends were trimmed by 2 bases and 1 base, with 8 bases remaining between them. Germline V CDR1 and CDR2: MNHNY, SVGAGI (reference sequence). The DNA of the CDR3 is TGTGCCAGCAGTTACGTACGGACGAACACTGAAGCTTTCTTT. The encoded protein is CASSYVRTNTEAFF.

The chain joins TRBV29-1 to TRBJ1-2; weak D call: TRBD1 (5 bases). Between the trimmed V and J ends, which lost 7 bases and 8 bases, there was a span of 26 bases. The germline V gene has CDR1 SQVTM and CDR2 ANQGSEA. The CDR3 sequence is 15 residues long. CDR3 coding DNA: TGCAGCGCTCTTACATCGGACGGGACCCTAATCGGCTACACCTTC. As protein: CSALTSDGTLIGYTF.

In its sample, this clone was seen once. This chain links TRBV19 with TRBJ1-1, with D tentatively TRBD1 (6 bases). This CDR3 has 13 residues. Trimming left V 9 bases short and J 0 bases short, with 11 bases between. Looked up from germline, CDR1 is LNHDA and CDR2 is SQIVND (reference sequence). CDR3: CASLNRVNTEAFF. In DNA form, the CDR3 reads TGTGCCAGCCTGAACAGGGTGAACACTGAAGCTTTCTTT.

The rearrangement joins TRBV11-2 to TRBJ1-1, with 9 nucleotides matching TRBD1. In germline, CDR1 is SGHAT, CDR2 FQNNGV. The CDR3 extends over 14 amino acids. V lost 5 bases and J lost 5; bases outside the gene matches: 6. As DNA, the CDR3 is TGTGCCAGCAGCCACTACAGGGGGCGAACTGAAGCTTTCTTT. Translating it yields CASSHYRGRTEAFF.

V is TRBV7-2 and J is TRBJ1-1; TRBD1 matches 9 bases. CDR1 and CDR2 from the germline V gene are SGHTA and FQGNSA. The junction had 4 bases not matched to a gene; V was cut back by 0 bases and J by 5 bases. The CDR3 runs to 15 residues. This chain's CDR3 is CASSLALTGGTEAFF. DNA for the CDR3: TGTGCCAGCAGCTTAGCCCTGACAGGGGGGACTGAAGCTTTCTTT. Filled out from reference TRBV7-2 and TRBJ1-1, the complete variable domain reads GAGVSQSPSNKVTEKGKDVELRCDPISGHTALYWYRQSLGQGLEFLIYFQGNSAPDKSGLPSDRFSAERTGGSVSTLTIQRTQQEDSAVYLCASSLALTGGTEAFFGQGTRLTVV.

The V and J genes are TRBV28 and TRBJ2-7; D is ambiguous. The CDR3 length is 11 residues. The germline V and J ends were trimmed by 6 bases and 3 bases, with 6 bases remaining between them. In germline, CDR1 is MDHEN, CDR2 SYDVKM. The chain's CDR3 is CASSVDYEQYF. The CDR3 region has the DNA TGTGCCAGCAGCGTCGACTACGAGCAGTACTTC.

The DNA of the CDR3 is TGCGCCAGCAGCTTGGACGGGACAGGGAAGTACGAGCAGTACTTC. Translation gives CASSLDGTGKYEQYF. The J gene is TRBJ2-7, the V gene TRBV5-1, with 9 bases that match TRBD1. Germline assignment: CDR1 SGHRS and CDR2 YFSETQ. CDR3 size: 15 residues. V shed 0 bases and J 4 bases; nucleotides not matched to a gene: 5.

The V gene is TRBV28, the J gene TRBJ2-6; no clear D. Looked up from germline, CDR1 is MDHEN and CDR2 is SYDVKM. V lost 5 bases and J lost 0, with 11 bases in between. CDR3 length equals 16 residues. CDR3: CASSRYTNSGANVLTF. As DNA, the CDR3 is TGTGCCAGCAGTCGTTACACAAACTCTGGGGCCAACGTCCTGACTTTC. Drawing the rest from reference TRBV28 and TRBJ2-6, the complete variable domain is DVKVTQSSRYLVKRTGEKVFLECVQDMDHENMFWYRQDPGLGLRLIYFSYDVKMKEKGDIPEGYSVSREKKERFSLILESASTNQTSMYLCASSRYTNSGANVLTFGAGSRLTVL.

This chain joins TRBV5-1 and TRBJ2-7; 9 bases map to TRBD2. The CDR3 runs to 14 residues. V shed 3 bases and J 4 bases; nucleotides not matched to a gene: 5. Looked up from germline, CDR1 is SGHRS and CDR2 is YFSETQ. The CDR3 loop is CASSSTSGTYEQYF. Written as DNA, the CDR3 is TGCGCCAGCAGCTCGACTAGCGGAACTTACGAGCAGTACTTC. Together with reference TRBV5-1 and TRBJ2-7, the CDR3 gives the full variable domain: KAGVTQTPRYLIKTRGQQVTLSCSPISGHRSVSWYQQTPGQGLQFLFEYFSETQRNKGNFPGRFSGRQFSNSRSEMNVSTLELGDSALYLCASSSTSGTYEQYFGPGTRLTVT.

CDR3 coding DNA: TGTGCCAGCAGCCCCACCGGGGGCGGGAGTTACAATGAGCAGTTCTTC. Translation: CASSPTGGGSYNEQFF. The J gene is TRBJ2-1, the V gene TRBV13; D might be TRBD2 (7 bases). CDR1 and CDR2 (germline): PRHDT, FYEKMQ (reference sequence). V lost 5 bases and J lost 4, with 18 bases in between. The length of the CDR3 is 16 residues.

The rearrangement joins TRBV19 to TRBJ2-2; 7 bases line up with TRBD1. In germline, CDR1 is LNHDA, CDR2 SQIVND (reference sequence). V lost 5 bases and J lost 2; bases outside the gene matches: 11. The CDR3 runs 17 residues. CDR3 region: CASSPPHRGPNTGELFF. The CDR3 DNA sequence: TGTGCCAGTAGTCCGCCCCACAGGGGACCCAACACCGGGGAGCTGTTTTTT.

The V and J genes are TRBV1 and TRBJ2-7; the D segment call TRBD2 is taken from the table without a DNA check. TRBV1 is classified as a pseudogene. The CDR3 sequence is 17 residues long. In DNA, the CDR3 is TGCACCAGCAGCCAAGAAAGGCGGGAGGATGGGGCCTACGAGCAGTACTTC. Protein sequence: CTSSQERREDGAYEQYF.

The chain joins TRBV9 to TRBJ1-1; D call uncertain. V was cut by 0 bases and J by 2 bases, with 5 bases left in between. The CDR3 runs 13 residues. Germline assignment: CDR1 SGDLS and CDR2 YYNGEE. CDR3 amino acids: CASSVDGNTEAFF. The CDR3 region has the DNA TGTGCCAGCAGCGTAGACGGCAACACTGAAGCTTTCTTT.

This chain links TRBV25-1 with TRBJ1-4; TRBD1 is a possible D gene (6 bases). Trimming shortened V by 3 bases and J by 8 bases, and 16 bases separated the two germline ends. The CDR3 spans 15 residues. From germline, CDR1 is MGHDK and CDR2 SYGVNS. Here the CDR3 DNA reads TGTGCCAGCAGTGATCACAGGGAGGTCGGCGAAAAACTGTTTTTT. This translates into CASSDHREVGEKLFF.

The chain employs TRBV28 and TRBJ2-7; 8 positions match TRBD2. V lost 11 bases to trimming and J lost 4 bases; unmatched junction nucleotides: 10. Germline lookup yields CDR1 MDHEN and CDR2 SYDVKM. The CDR3 is 13 residues long. The CDR3 loop is CACSGKVRYEQYF. CDR3 bases: TGTGCCTGTAGCGGGAAGGTGAGGTACGAGCAGTACTTC.

J is TRBJ2-6 and V is TRBV2; TRBD2 is a possible D gene (5 bases). Germline V lookup: CDR1 SNHLY, CDR2 FYNNEI. Deletions cut 8 bases from V and 4 bases from J, with 15 bases between. This CDR3 has 15 residues. CDR3 residues: CASGGYRSGANVLTF. The CDR3 DNA reads as TGTGCCAGCGGAGGTTACCGGTCAGGGGCCAACGTCCTGACTTTC.

This chain links TRBV4-2 with TRBJ1-2; D may be TRBD1 (5 bases). CDR3 length equals 17 residues. Looked up from germline, CDR1 is LGHNA and CDR2 is YNFKEQ. V was pared by 4 bases and J by 4 bases, with 22 bases between. CDR3 protein: CASSRELSGDLRYGYTF. In DNA, the CDR3 is TGTGCCAGCAGCCGAGAATTGTCGGGGGATCTACGCTATGGCTACACCTTC.